The entry below describes one T cell receptor (beta chain). During active infection, Seattle patients enrolled and were then monitored through disease. The V end lost 4 bases, the J end lost 8 bases, and 11 bases lay between the germline ends. CDR1 is LNHDA and CDR2 is SQIVND in the germline V gene (reference sequence). The CDR3 is made up of 12 amino acids. Clones were read by immunoSEQ multiplex PCR, and TCRdb kept only the in-frame ones, dropping some. In the table there are more than 80,000 clones, approximately 90% of which are singletons. The data belong to a study of blood T cell repertoires in COVID-19.

The sample taken for sequencing was peripheral blood. The clonotype comes from an older woman with COVID-19, enrolled during active disease. The chain uses TRBV19 and TRBJ1-2, with D unclear. CDR3 sequence reads: CASSNQDRGYTF. CDR3 coding DNA: TGTGCCAGTAGTAATCAGGATCGCGGCTACACCTTC.